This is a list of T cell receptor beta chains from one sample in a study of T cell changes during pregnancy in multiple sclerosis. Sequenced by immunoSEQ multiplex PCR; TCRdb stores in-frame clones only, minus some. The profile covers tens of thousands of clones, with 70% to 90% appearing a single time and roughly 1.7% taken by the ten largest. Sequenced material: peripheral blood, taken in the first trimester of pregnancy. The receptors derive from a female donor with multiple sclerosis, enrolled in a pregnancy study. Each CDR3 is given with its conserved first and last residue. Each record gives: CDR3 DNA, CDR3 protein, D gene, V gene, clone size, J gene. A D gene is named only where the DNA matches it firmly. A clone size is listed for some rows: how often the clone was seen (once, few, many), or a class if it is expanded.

TGTGCCAGCAGCTTGGAGGGACAGACCTACGAGCAGTACTTC CASSLEGQTYEQYF . TRBV11-2 . TRBJ2-7
TGTGCCTGGAACAGGGGACAGGGGCCTTACGGGGCCAACGTCCTGACTTTC CAWNRGQGPYGANVLTF TRBD1 TRBV30 . TRBJ2-6
TGCGCCAGCAGTGAGTCGACGTACAGATGGACTGAAGCTTTCTTT CASSESTYRWTEAFF . TRBV10-1 . TRBJ1-1
TGTGCCAGCAGCTTAAGTGGCAGTTCTGCTCAGCCCCAGCATTTT CASSLSGSSAQPQHF . TRBV7-2 . TRBJ1-5
TGTGCCTGGAGCAGACAGACCTACAATGAGCAGTTCTTC CAWSRQTYNEQFF . TRBV30 . TRBJ2-1
TGTGCCAGCAGTGAACCGACCGGGTCCCATGAGCAGTTCTTC CASSEPTGSHEQFF . TRBV6-1 few TRBJ2-1
TGTGCCAGCAGCGACGCCGGGGATTATTCACCCCTCCACTTT CASSDAGDYSPLHF . TRBV6-1 few TRBJ1-6
TGTGCCAGCTCACCACCCACTAGCGCAAGCTCCTACGAGCAGTACTTC CASSPPTSASSYEQYF TRBD2 TRBV18 . TRBJ2-7
TGTGCCAGCAGCCAACTTCTGACTAGTCAGACCCAGTACTTC CASSQLLTSQTQYF . TRBV7-6 . TRBJ2-5
TGCGCCAGCACCTCGGTGTCAGGGAACTACGAGCAGTACTTC CASTSVSGNYEQYF . TRBV5-1 . TRBJ2-7
TGCGCCAGCAGCGCCGCCGGGACAGGGAAAATATACACCGGGGAGCTGTTTTTT CASSAAGTGKIYTGELFF TRBD1 TRBV5-1 . TRBJ2-2
TGTGCCAGCAGCCGCCGGGGGGGTCGGCAGTATTTT CASSRRGGRQYF TRBD2 TRBV6-6 . TRBJ2-3
TGCGCCAGCAGCCAAGAATCCCCCTGGGGACTAGCGGGTTCCTACGAGCAGTACTTC CASSQESPWGLAGSYEQYF TRBD2 TRBV4-1 . TRBJ2-7
TGTGCCAGCAGTTTCGGGACAGTCTCCTACGAGCAGTACTTC CASSFGTVSYEQYF TRBD1 TRBV5-4 . TRBJ2-7
TGTGCCAGCATCGGGACTAGCGGGCCCCAAGGCGCAGATACGCAGTATTTT CASIGTSGPQGADTQYF TRBD2 TRBV28 . TRBJ2-3
TGTGCCAGCAGCGGGGTGGTGAACACTGAAGCTTTCTTT CASSGVVNTEAFF . TRBV28 . TRBJ1-1
TGTGCCAGCAGTGAGGAACCACAAGCGAGGTACAATGAGCAGTTCTTC CASSEEPQARYNEQFF . TRBV6-4 once TRBJ2-1
TGTGCCTGGAGTGGACTAGCGGGTATCGGGGAGCTGTTTTTT CAWSGLAGIGELFF TRBD2 TRBV30 . TRBJ2-2
TGCGCCAGCAGCCAGGGCCGTGCGGGAGGGACCTACGAGCAGTACTTC CASSQGRAGGTYEQYF TRBD2 TRBV4-3 . TRBJ2-7
TGTGCCAGCAGTGAAGCCGTAGGGGCGCAAGGGGATGAAGCTTTCTTT CASSEAVGAQGDEAFF . TRBV6-1 medium-sized TRBJ1-1
TGTGCCAGTTCCGGGACAGCTTCCTACAATGAGCAGTTCTTC CASSGTASYNEQFF TRBD1 TRBV7-9 . TRBJ2-1
TGTGCCTGGAACACCAGGGGGCGCTTTACCGGGGAGCTGTTTTTT CAWNTRGRFTGELFF TRBD1 TRBV30 . TRBJ2-2
TGTGCCAGCAGCTTGAGTGACTCCAAGCAGTTCTTC CASSLSDSKQFF . TRBV5-4 . TRBJ2-1
TGTGCCAGCAGTTTAGGGGGGTTACAGCCCCAGCATTTT CASSLGGLQPQHF . TRBV27 . TRBJ1-5